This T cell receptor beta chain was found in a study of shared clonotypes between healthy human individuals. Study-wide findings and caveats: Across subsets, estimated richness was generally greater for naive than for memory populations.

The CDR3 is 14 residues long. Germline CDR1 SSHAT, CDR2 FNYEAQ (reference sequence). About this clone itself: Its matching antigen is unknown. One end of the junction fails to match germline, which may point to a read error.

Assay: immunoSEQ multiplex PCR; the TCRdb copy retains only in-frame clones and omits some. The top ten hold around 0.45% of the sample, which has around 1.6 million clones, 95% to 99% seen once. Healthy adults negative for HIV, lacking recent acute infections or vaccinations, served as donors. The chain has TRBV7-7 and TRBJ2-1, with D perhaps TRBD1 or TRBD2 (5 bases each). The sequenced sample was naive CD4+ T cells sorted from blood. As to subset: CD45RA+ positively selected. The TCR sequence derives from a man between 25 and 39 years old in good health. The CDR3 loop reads CASSESRDGNEQFF. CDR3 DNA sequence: TGTGCTAGCAGCGAGTCCCGGGACGGAAATGAGCAGTTCTTC.